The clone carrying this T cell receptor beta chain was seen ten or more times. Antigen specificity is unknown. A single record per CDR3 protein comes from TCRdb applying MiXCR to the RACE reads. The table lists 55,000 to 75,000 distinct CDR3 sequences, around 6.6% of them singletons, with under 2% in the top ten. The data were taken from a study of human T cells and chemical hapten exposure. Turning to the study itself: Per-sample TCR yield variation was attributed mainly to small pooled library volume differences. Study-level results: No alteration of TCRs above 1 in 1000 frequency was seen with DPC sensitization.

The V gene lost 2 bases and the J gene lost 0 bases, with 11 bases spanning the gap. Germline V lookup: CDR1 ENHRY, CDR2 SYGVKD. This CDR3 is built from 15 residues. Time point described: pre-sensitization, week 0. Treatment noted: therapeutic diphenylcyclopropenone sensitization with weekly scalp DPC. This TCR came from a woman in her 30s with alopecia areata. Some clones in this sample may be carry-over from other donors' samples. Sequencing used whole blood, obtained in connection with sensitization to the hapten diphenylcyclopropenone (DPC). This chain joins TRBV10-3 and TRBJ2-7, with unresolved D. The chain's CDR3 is CAISEPVDRSYEQYF. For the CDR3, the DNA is TGTGCCATCAGTGAGCCAGTGGACCGCTCCTACGAGCAGTACTTC.